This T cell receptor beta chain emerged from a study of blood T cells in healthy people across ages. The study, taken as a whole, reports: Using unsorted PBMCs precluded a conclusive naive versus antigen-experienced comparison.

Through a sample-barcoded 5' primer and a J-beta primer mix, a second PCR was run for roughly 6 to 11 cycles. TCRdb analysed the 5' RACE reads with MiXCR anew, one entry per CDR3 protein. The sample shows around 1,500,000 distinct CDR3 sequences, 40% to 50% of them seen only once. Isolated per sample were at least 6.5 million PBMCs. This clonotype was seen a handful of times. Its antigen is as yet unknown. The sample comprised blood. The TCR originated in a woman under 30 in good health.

The CDR3 nucleotides are TGTGCCAGCAGTGAAGGACTAGCGGGAATCCTAGGTTTGGAGACCCAGTACTTC. Translated, it gives CASSEGLAGILGLETQYF. The rearrangement uses TRBV27 and TRBJ2-5; 12 nucleotides align to TRBD2. The CDR3 extends over 18 amino acids. Germline CDR1 MNHEY, CDR2 SMNVEV (reference sequence). V shed 5 bases, J shed 5 bases, and the junction held 15 bases outside the gene matches.